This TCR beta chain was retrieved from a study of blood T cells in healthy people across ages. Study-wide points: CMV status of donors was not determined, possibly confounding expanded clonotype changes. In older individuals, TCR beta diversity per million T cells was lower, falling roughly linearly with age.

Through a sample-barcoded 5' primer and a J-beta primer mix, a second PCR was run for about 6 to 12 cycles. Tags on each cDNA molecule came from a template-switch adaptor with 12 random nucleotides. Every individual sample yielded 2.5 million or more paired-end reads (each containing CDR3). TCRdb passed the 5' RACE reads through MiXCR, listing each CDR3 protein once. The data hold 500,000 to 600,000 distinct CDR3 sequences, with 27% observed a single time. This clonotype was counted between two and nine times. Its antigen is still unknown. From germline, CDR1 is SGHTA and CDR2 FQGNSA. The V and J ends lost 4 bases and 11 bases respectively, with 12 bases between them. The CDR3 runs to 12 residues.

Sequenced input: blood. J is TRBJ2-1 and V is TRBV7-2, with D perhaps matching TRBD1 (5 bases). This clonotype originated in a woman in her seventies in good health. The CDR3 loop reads CASSSLRVKQFF. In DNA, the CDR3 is TGTGCCAGCAGCTCCCTCAGGGTGAAGCAGTTCTTC.